This T cell receptor beta chain emerged from a study of T cells in Graves' hyperthyroidism and ophthalmopathy. Study details: Specimen type is peripheral blood, collected at initial diagnosis prior to any treatment. Broader study findings: Clonotypes that were expanded in thyroid above 0.001 mostly appeared in blood too.

The table lists this clonotype with many counts. Antigen unknown. Lactation, pregnancy, other autoimmune disease or uncontrolled infection excluded patients. The diagnostic basis comprised clinical symptoms, serum thyroxine and TRAb, thyroid ultrasound and orbital computed tomography. The V and J ends lost 8 bases and 0 bases respectively, with 16 bases between them. The CDR3 length is 15 residues. Germline V gene sequence: CDR1 MNHNS, CDR2 SASEGT. The TCR beta CDR3 regions underwent amplification using RNA transcripts as the source. HTBI primers were the set used in a first-round RT-PCR of the TCR CDR3. Each CDR3 protein is one row after TCRdb ran MiXCR on the multiplex PCR reads. The sample includes about 400,000 distinct CDR3 sequences, 15% to 19% of them seen just once.

The chain is built from TRBV6-1 and TRBJ1-1; D possibly corresponds to TRBD1 (6 bases). The TCR sequence derives from a young woman with Graves' hyperthyroidism that later progressed to Graves' ophthalmopathy. Material for sequencing was blood. The CDR3 bases are TGTGCCAGCGGGGGCGTATCGGAGATGAACACTGAAGCTTTCTTT. It yields the protein CASGGVSEMNTEAFF.